These 17 T cell receptor beta chains were sequenced from one sample in a study of blood T cell repertoires in COVID-19. Sequencing used immunoSEQ multiplex PCR; TCRdb keeps in-frame clones, though not all of them. The sample includes about 190,000 clones, approximately 90% seen only once; the top ten take about 6.8%. The sequenced material came from peripheral blood. The receptor source for this set is a woman in her 40s who had recovered from COVID-19.

There are a few counts of this clone. The chain employs TRBV4-3 and TRBJ1-1, with unresolved D. CDR3 length: 13 residues. Trimming removed 0 bases from V and 8 bases from J, with 10 bases in between. The germline V gene has CDR1 LGHNA and CDR2 YSLEER. The CDR3 DNA sequence: TGCGCCAGCAGCCAAGACTACAGAACCGAAGCTTTCTTT. Amino acids: CASSQDYRTEAFF.

The chain employs TRBV27 and TRBJ1-2, with D maybe TRBD1 (5 bases). The germline CDR1 and CDR2 sequences are MNHEY and SMNVEV (reference sequence). Trimming removed 4 bases from V and 7 bases from J, with 13 bases in between. This CDR3 has 13 residues. The CDR3 coding sequence is TGTGCCAGCAGTTCGGCAGGGCGAGGTGGCTACACCTTC. Its protein product is CASSSAGRGGYTF.

This clone was seen only once. The chain recombines TRBV27 with TRBJ2-7, with D unclear. V was trimmed by 6 bases and J by 2 bases, leaving 14 bases between them. This CDR3 contains 14 residues. Germline loops: CDR1 MNHEY, CDR2 SMNVEV (reference sequence). The CDR3 DNA is TGTGCCAGCAGCTCCCGAAGGCGGACCTACGAGCAGTACTTC. Translated: CASSSRRRTYEQYF.

The V call is TRBV5-6, the J call TRBJ1-1, with a weak D call TRBD1 (6 bases). The CDR3 runs to 15 residues. Germline V gene lookup returns CDR1 SGHDT and CDR2 YYEEEE. V shed 0 bases and J shed 6 bases, with 15 bases lying between them. The CDR3 is CASSLVSWRGPEAFF. As DNA, the CDR3 is TGTGCCAGCAGCTTGGTATCGTGGCGGGGGCCTGAAGCTTTCTTT.

This clone was observed a handful of times. The rearrangement joins TRBV6-5 to TRBJ1-6; D not resolved. V lost 4 bases to trimming and J lost 4 bases, with 5 bases between them. CDR3 length equals 13 residues. Germline CDR1 is MNHEY and CDR2 is SVGAGI. This chain's CDR3 is CASSWAYNSPLHF. The CDR3 DNA is TGTGCCAGCAGTTGGGCTTATAATTCACCCCTCCACTTT.

The V gene is TRBV19, the J gene TRBJ2-1; 8 nucleotides align to TRBD1. Germline lookup yields CDR1 LNHDA and CDR2 SQIVND (reference sequence). With V trimmed by 6 bases and J by 6 bases, 7 bases remained unmatched. There are 14 residues in the CDR3. CDR3 sequence: CASRETTGGNEQFF. CDR3 DNA: TGTGCCAGTAGGGAGACCACAGGGGGCAATGAGCAGTTCTTC.

The chain uses TRBV5-1 and TRBJ2-2; TRBD2 matches 10 bases. There are 16 residues in the CDR3. V shed 4 bases, J shed 3 bases, and the junction held 6 bases outside the gene matches. Germline CDR1 and CDR2: SGHRS and YFSETQ. In DNA, the CDR3 is TGCGCCAGCAGCGCGCAGACTAGCGGGTACACCGGGGAGCTGTTTTTT. It specifies CASSAQTSGYTGELFF.

The rearrangement links TRBV24-1 to TRBJ1-5, with unresolved D. Trimming stripped 3 bases from V and 5 bases from J, with 4 bases between. Germline loops: CDR1 KGHDR, CDR2 SFDVKD. The CDR3 sequence is 12 residues long. The CDR3 region is CATSDPDQPQHF. In DNA, the CDR3 is TGTGCCACCAGTGATCCCGATCAGCCCCAGCATTTT.

The V gene is TRBV7-2, the J gene TRBJ2-1; TRBD2 aligns across 8 bases. Germline CDR1 reads SGHTA; CDR2 reads FQGNSA. Unmatched junction bases numbered 10, after V lost 4 bases and J lost 5 bases. CDR3 size: 16 residues. The chain's CDR3 is CASSSREGKGDNEQFF. In nucleotides, the CDR3 is TGTGCCAGCAGCTCCCGGGAGGGAAAAGGCGACAATGAGCAGTTCTTC.

The rearrangement uses TRBV7-9 and TRBJ1-1; D ambiguous. CDR1 and CDR2 from the germline V gene are SEHNR and FQNEAQ (reference sequence). There are 14 residues in the CDR3. Trimming shortened V by 0 bases and J by 3 bases, and 8 bases separated the two germline ends. The CDR3 spells CASSLAGSHTEAFF. CDR3 sequence (DNA): TGTGCCAGCAGCTTAGCGGGGAGCCACACTGAAGCTTTCTTT.

The chain uses TRBV5-1 and TRBJ1-1; TRBD1 aligns across 7 bases. J was trimmed by 1 base and V by 7 bases; bases with no gene match: 4. The germline gives CDR1 SGHRS, CDR2 YFSETQ. CDR3 length: 13 amino acids. The CDR3 protein is CASHDRANTEAFF. The CDR3 coding sequence is TGCGCCAGCCACGACAGGGCGAACACTGAAGCTTTCTTT. Full variable domain (outside the CDR3, taken from reference TRBV5-1 and TRBJ1-1): KAGVTQTPRYLIKTRGQQVTLSCSPISGHRSVSWYQQTPGQGLQFLFEYFSETQRNKGNFPGRFSGRQFSNSRSEMNVSTLELGDSALYLCASHDRANTEAFFGQGTRLTVV.

J is TRBJ1-1 and V is TRBV24-1; D is undetermined. V dropped 5 bases and J dropped 11 bases, with 14 bases sitting between them. The CDR3 has 12 amino acids. Germline assignment: CDR1 KGHDR and CDR2 SFDVKD. The CDR3 nucleotides are TGTGCCACCAGTGCCCAAGGCGGGGAGGCTTTCTTT. Amino acids: CATSAQGGEAFF.

V is TRBV11-2 and J is TRBJ1-3; D is perhaps TRBD1 (6 bases). V dropped 5 bases and J dropped 4 bases, with 18 bases sitting between them. CDR3 length: 16 residues. Germline CDR1 and CDR2: SGHAT and FQNNGV. The CDR3 DNA reads as TGTGCCAGCAGCAGGGCAGGGGATGTTGCCGGAAACACCATATATTTT. This gives the protein CASSRAGDVAGNTIYF.

This clone was observed a single time. The DNA of the CDR3 is TGTGCCTGGGCCTTTAATGAAAAACTGTTTTTT. This translates into CAWAFNEKLFF. The rearrangement links TRBV30 to TRBJ1-4; no firm D call. The CDR3 runs 11 residues. CDR1 and CDR2 from the germline V gene are GTSNPN and SVGIG (reference sequence). The V end was cut by 5 bases, the J end by 4 bases, with 5 bases between.

The V gene is TRBV7-6, the J gene TRBJ2-5; D gene uncertain. Germline V gene lookup returns CDR1 SGHVS and CDR2 FNYEAQ. This CDR3 spans 15 amino acids. V was trimmed by 5 bases and J by 7 bases, leaving 20 bases between them. CDR3 amino acids: CASSPLASDPGTQYF. The DNA of the CDR3 is TGTGCCAGCAGCCCCTTGGCCTCTGACCCGGGGACCCAGTACTTC.

V is TRBV4-1 and J is TRBJ1-1; TRBD1 aligns across 7 bases. From germline, CDR1 is MGHRA and CDR2 YSYEKL. The CDR3 totals 13 residues. V was clipped by 6 bases and J by 1 base; unmatched bases: 2. CDR3 loop: CASSQGENTEAFF. CDR3 in DNA: TGCGCCAGCAGTCAGGGGGAGAACACTGAAGCTTTCTTT.

The CDR3 reads CASSLNRGDTQYF. The CDR3 region has the DNA TGTGCCAGCAGCTTAAACAGGGGAGATACGCAGTATTTT. The chain has TRBV11-3 and TRBJ2-3; the match to TRBD1 covers 7 bases. The CDR3 runs to 13 residues. Germline V gives CDR1 SGHNT, CDR2 YENEEA. J lost 5 bases, V lost 2 bases, and 1 base had no gene match.